Below, one TCR beta chain is given with its context. Its antigen is unidentified. For the second PCR, which ran for about 7 to 12 cycles, a sample-barcoded 5' primer and a J-beta primer mix were used. Via MiXCR, TCRdb re-called the 5' RACE reads, giving one row per CDR3 protein. The table includes roughly 1.7 million distinct CDR3 sequences, roughly 32% detected once. The J segment lost 12 bases and the V segment lost 4 bases, leaving 7 bases of the junction unmatched. Germline CDR1 is DFQATT and CDR2 is SNEGSKA (reference sequence). The CDR3 consists of 13 residues. The individuals who served as donors were healthy Caucasians living in Russia, aged roughly 6 to 90. This entry belongs to a study of blood T cells in healthy people across ages. Findings of the study overall: Reliance upon unsorted PBMCs precluded definitive naive versus antigen-experienced comparison. TCR beta diversity, measured per million T cells, fell in a roughly linear way with age.

V usage is TRBV20-1 and J usage is TRBJ2-1, with 12 nucleotides matching TRBD2. Sequences were obtained from blood. The TCR originated in a woman aged 30 to 39 in good health. Written as DNA, the CDR3 is TGCAGTGCTAATGGACTAGCGGGGAGGGGGCAGTTCTTC. It codes for CSANGLAGRGQFF.